This T cell receptor (beta chain) was sequenced for a study of T cell repertoires in cytomegalovirus infection. This clonotype was seen ten or more times. Per germline, CDR1 DFQATT and CDR2 SNEGSKA (reference sequence). V lost 6 bases, J lost 6 bases, and 15 bases lay in between. The CDR3 has 13 amino acids. TCRdb analysed the reads with MiXCR anew, one entry per CDR3 protein. Seen here are 200,000 to 250,000 distinct CDR3 sequences, around 6.4% observed once, and the top ten hold under 7.5%. Specimen: PBMCs. The sequence derives from a human donor in good health (CMV status not recorded). Some clones in this sample may be carry-over from other donors' samples. The V call is TRBV20-1, the J call TRBJ1-5, with D hard to call. The CDR3 region is CSAVDGRSQPQHF. The DNA of the CDR3 is TGCAGTGCGGTGGACGGCCGTAGTCAGCCCCAGCATTTT.